Sequencing of this T cell receptor (beta chain) was carried out in a study of T cells after yellow fever vaccination. This clonotype has only a few counts. TCRdb used MiXCR to reprocess the 5' RACE reads, holding one entry per CDR3 protein. The table has about 300,000 distinct CDR3 sequences, around 6.8% seen once. The CDR3 is made up of 18 amino acids. V trimming: 1 base; J trimming: 3 bases; junction bases outside the gene matches: 10. Germline V lookup: CDR1 LGHNA, CDR2 YSLEER. The clonotype originates from a young man who received the YFV17D yellow fever vaccine. The input for sequencing was PBMCs, taken more than 40 days after the first yellow fever vaccination. V gene TRBV4-3 combines with J gene TRBJ2-3, with 10 nucleotides matching TRBD2. CDR3 sequence: CASSQVGSGGRGTDTQYF. The CDR3 nucleotides are TGCGCCAGCAGCCAAGTGGGTAGCGGGGGGCGGGGAACAGATACGCAGTATTTT.